Shown below are 17 T cell receptor beta chains from a single sample sequenced in a study of control samples from healthy donors and cancer patients (dated by TCRdb to about 2020). Receptor amplification or capture employed the immunoSEQ multiplex PCR assay. TCRdb limited this immuneACCESS table to in-frame rearrangements with V and J called. A share of clones is missing; checked studies link under half to unresolved V genes, and the rest is unexplained. The sample table holds about 160,000 clones, of which 70% to 90% were seen once. The ten largest clones add up to around 12% of the sample. The sequenced sample was blood. The receptors here all came from a man younger than 40 in good health.

This chain joins TRBV10-1 and TRBJ1-1, with D hard to call. This CDR3 is built from 15 residues. With 3 bases removed from V and 1 base from J, the gap between germline ends came to 12 bases. Germline loops: CDR1 WNHNN, CDR2 SYGVQD (reference sequence). The CDR3 nucleotides read TGCGCCAGCAGTGAAAAATATACTAAGAACACTGAAGCTTTCTTT. Translation gives CASSEKYTKNTEAFF.

The genes are TRBV21-1 and TRBJ2-1; the table's D call of TRBD2 was not tested on the DNA. TRBV21-1 is designated a pseudogene. This CDR3 has 14 amino acids. The CDR3 bases are TGTGCCAGCAGCAGAGCGGGGGGGCCGCATGAGCAGTTCTTC. It yields the protein CASSRAGGPHEQFF.

The chain couples TRBV29-1 to TRBJ2-1; 11 bases line up with TRBD2. The CDR3 is 16 amino acids. The junction had 9 bases not matched to a gene; V was cut back by 2 bases and J by 6 bases. Germline CDR1 is SQVTM and CDR2 is ANQGSEA. The CDR3 reads CSVEQNRLAGGNEQFF. The CDR3 DNA is TGCAGCGTTGAACAAAACCGCCTAGCGGGAGGCAATGAGCAGTTCTTC.

This rearrangement joins TRBV28 to TRBJ1-4; unclear D gene. Trimming removed 7 bases from V and 3 bases from J, with 6 bases in between. The CDR3 consists of 12 residues. CDR1 is MDHEN and CDR2 is SYDVKM in the germline V gene. The DNA for the CDR3 is TGTGCCAGCAAGCCTCCTAATGAAAAACTGTTTTTT. Protein sequence: CASKPPNEKLFF.

This clone occurred a few times. The gene calls are TRBV15 and TRBJ1-6, with 9 bases matching TRBD1. This CDR3 has 15 residues. J was trimmed by 8 bases and V by 2 bases; bases with no gene match: 4. CDR1 LNHNV and CDR2 YYDKDF come from the germline V gene (reference sequence). The CDR3 reads CATSRSTGGDSPLHF. Here the CDR3 DNA reads TGTGCCACCAGCAGAAGTACAGGGGGCGATTCACCCCTCCACTTT.

This rearrangement joins TRBV7-9 to TRBJ2-2; tentatively, D is TRBD2 (5 bases). CDR3 size: 19 residues. V was shortened by 5 bases and J by 5 bases, with 27 bases between the two germline ends. Germline V gene sequence: CDR1 SEHNR, CDR2 FQNEAQ (reference sequence). The CDR3 coding sequence is TGTGCCAGCAGCCCGAAAACAATTACAGTGACTATGTCGACCGGGGAGCTGTTTTTT. It translates to CASSPKTITVTMSTGELFF.

The V and J genes are TRBV19 and TRBJ1-5; TRBD1 aligns across 7 bases. V dropped 5 bases and J dropped 0; count of bases not matched to a gene: 4. Germline V gives CDR1 LNHDA, CDR2 SQIVND (reference sequence). The CDR3 length is 15 residues. CDR3 protein: CASSGGQYSNQPQHF. CDR3 bases: TGTGCCAGTAGTGGGGGACAGTATAGCAATCAGCCCCAGCATTTT.

The gene calls are TRBV5-8 and TRBJ1-1, with D hard to call. With 0 bases removed from V and 1 base from J, the gap between germline ends came to 7 bases. There are 14 residues in the CDR3. The germline gives CDR1 SGHTS, CDR2 YDEGEE. Here the CDR3 reads CASSLVPENTEAFF. The CDR3, as DNA: TGTGCCAGCAGCTTGGTTCCGGAGAACACTGAAGCTTTCTTT.

The rearrangement links TRBV7-3 to TRBJ2-3; 13 bases agree with TRBD2. The CDR3 is 16 amino acids. V shed 4 bases and J 2 bases; nucleotides not matched to a gene: 3. Germline V gene sequence: CDR1 SGHTA, CDR2 FQGTGA. The CDR3 sequence: CASSSGLAGVTDTQYF. The CDR3 DNA reads TGTGCCAGCAGCTCAGGACTAGCGGGAGTCACAGATACGCAGTATTTT.

V gene TRBV7-6 combines with J gene TRBJ2-2; 10 bases agree with TRBD2. J lost 6 bases, V lost 5 bases, and 6 bases had no gene match. Germline assignment: CDR1 SGHVS and CDR2 FNYEAQ. The CDR3 is made up of 15 amino acids. CDR3 coding DNA: TGTGCCAGCAGCCCGACTAGCGGGTCGGCCGGGGAGCTGTTTTTT. As protein: CASSPTSGSAGELFF.

This chain uses TRBV3-1 (or the pseudogene TRBV3-2) with TRBJ1-3, with D possibly matching TRBD1 (5 bases). The CDR3 is 15 residues long. Germline V gene data show CDR1 as LGHDT and CDR2 as YNNKEL (reference sequence). V gave up 3 bases and J gave up 5 bases, with 14 bases separating them. The chain's CDR3 is CASSQGTSKRNTIYF. In DNA, the CDR3 is TGTGCCAGCAGCCAGGGGACCTCGAAGCGAAACACCATATATTTT.

The J gene is TRBJ1-5, the V gene TRBV19; D is uncertain. The CDR3 spans 13 residues. Per the germline V gene, CDR1 is LNHDA and CDR2 is SQIVND (reference sequence). V was trimmed by 7 bases and J by 3 bases, leaving 10 bases between them. DNA of the CDR3: TGTGCCAGTAAGAAAGCCCCCAATCAGCCCCAGCATTTT. It translates to CASKKAPNQPQHF.

This clone has a single count. The chain recombines TRBV15 with TRBJ2-3; D remains unclear. V lost 0 bases, J lost 2 bases, and 12 bases lay in between. Germline loops: CDR1 LNHNV, CDR2 YYDKDF (reference sequence). This CDR3 is built from 16 residues. The CDR3 DNA reads as TGTGCCACCAGCAGAGAAGCGTTCCCAAACACAGATACGCAGTATTTT. Translation gives CATSREAFPNTDTQYF.

This rearrangement joins TRBV19 to TRBJ2-7, with D possibly being TRBD1 or TRBD2 (5 bases each). With 4 bases removed from V and 1 base from J, the gap between germline ends came to 11 bases. This CDR3 has 14 amino acids. The germline CDR1 and CDR2 sequences are LNHDA and SQIVND (reference sequence). The CDR3: CASSNRDGSYEQYF. Here the CDR3 DNA reads TGTGCCAGTAGTAACCGGGACGGGTCCTACGAGCAGTACTTC.

The CDR3 spells CATSRVTGSGEKLFF. CDR3 sequence (DNA): TGTGCCACCAGCAGGGTCACAGGGAGCGGTGAAAAACTGTTTTTT. V is TRBV15 and J is TRBJ1-4, with a possible D match to TRBD1 (6 bases). With 3 bases removed from V and 7 bases from J, the gap between germline ends came to 15 bases. Germline V gene sequence: CDR1 LNHNV, CDR2 YYDKDF (reference sequence). This CDR3 comprises 15 residues. The entire variable domain, with the rest obtained from reference TRBV15 and TRBJ1-4, is as follows: DAMVIQNPRYQVTQFGKPVTLSCSQTLNHNVMYWYQQKSSQAPKLLFHYYDKDFNNEADTPDNFQSRRPNTSFCFLDIRSPGLGDTAMYLCATSRVTGSGEKLFFGSGTQLSVL.

The chain carries TRBV7-9 and TRBJ1-3, with D perhaps matching TRBD1 (6 bases). Germline V gives CDR1 SEHNR, CDR2 FQNEAQ (reference sequence). The CDR3 spans 16 residues. The V end was cut by 5 bases, the J end by 6 bases, with 20 bases between. The CDR3 region is CASSPRQGSIINTIYF. CDR3 DNA sequence: TGTGCCAGCAGCCCCCGTCAGGGGAGTATCATAAACACCATATATTTT.

The CDR3 region is CSVGANYGYTF. The CDR3, as DNA: TGCAGCGTTGGGGCGAACTATGGCTACACCTTC. The chain has TRBV29-1 and TRBJ1-2; D not certain. CDR1 SQVTM and CDR2 ANQGSEA come from the germline V gene. Trimming took off 4 bases at V and 2 bases at J, with 5 bases between the two ends. The CDR3 has 11 residues.